Given below is one T cell receptor (beta chain) in context. A multiplex PCR was run with 60 Vbeta primers and 13 Jbeta primers. TCRdb's copy holds only in-frame clones and misses some; the assay was immunoSEQ multiplex PCR. The sample yields under 200,000 clones, roughly 76% seen once. This sample is drawn from a study of cytomegalovirus exposure and HLA in healthy donors. This CDR3 spans 14 amino acids. Trimming pared 4 bases from V and 4 bases from J, leaving 15 bases between. Looked up from germline, CDR1 is SGHNT and CDR2 is YYREEE (reference sequence). The J gene is TRBJ2-7, the V gene TRBV5-4; the D gene is possibly TRBD1 (5 bases). Sequencing input: PBMCs. The TCR sequence derives from a human donor in good health. The CDR3: CASSQRQTPYEQYF. The CDR3 DNA sequence: TGTGCCAGCAGCCAAAGACAGACCCCGTACGAGCAGTACTTC.